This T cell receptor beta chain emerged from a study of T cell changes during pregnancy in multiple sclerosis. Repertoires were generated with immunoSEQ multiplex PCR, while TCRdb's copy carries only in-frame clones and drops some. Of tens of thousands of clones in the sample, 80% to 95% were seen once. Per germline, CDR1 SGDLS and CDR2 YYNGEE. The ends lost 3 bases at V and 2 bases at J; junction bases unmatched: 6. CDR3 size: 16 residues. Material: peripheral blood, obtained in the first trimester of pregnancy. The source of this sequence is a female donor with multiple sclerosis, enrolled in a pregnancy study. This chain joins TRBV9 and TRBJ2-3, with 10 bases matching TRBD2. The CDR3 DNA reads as TGTGCCAGCAGCGCCCTAGCGGGGGAAACCACAGATACGCAGTATTTT. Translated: CASSALAGETTDTQYF.